Listed here are 9 T cell receptor beta chains from one sample, sequenced in a study of Graves' ophthalmopathy and Graves' hyperthyroidism. Amplification from RNA transcripts yielded the TCR beta CDR3 regions. HTBI primers were used in a first-round RT-PCR, which preceded a second-round multiplex PCR. TCRdb processed the multiplex PCR reads anew with MiXCR; each CDR3 protein has one entry. Among roughly 220,000 distinct CDR3 sequences listed, around 45% were seen once. The sequenced sample consisted of peripheral blood. All receptors derive from an adult man with Graves' ophthalmopathy.

This chain links TRBV20-1 with TRBJ2-7; D gene uncertain. There are 13 residues in the CDR3. With 5 bases removed from V and 0 bases from J, the gap between germline ends came to 11 bases. Germline CDR1 reads DFQATT; CDR2 reads SNEGSKA (reference sequence). The CDR3: CSAQDTSSYEQYF. In DNA, the CDR3 is TGCAGTGCTCAAGACACCTCCTCCTACGAGCAGTACTTC.

This clonotype showed up just a few times. The chain has TRBV10-3 and TRBJ2-7; weak D call: TRBD1 (6 bases). The CDR3 loop spans 14 amino acids. Germline V CDR1 and CDR2: ENHRY, SYGVKD. V was cut by 4 bases and J by 0 bases, with 10 bases left in between. The CDR3 loop reads CAISGQVSSYEQYF. In nucleotides, the CDR3 is TGTGCCATCAGTGGACAGGTGAGCTCCTACGAGCAGTACTTC.

This clonotype occurred a few times. This chain connects TRBV11-2 to TRBJ1-6; 7 bases fit TRBD1. The V and J ends lost 5 bases and 7 bases, in that order; junction bases with no gene match: 8. The CDR3 has 15 residues. Germline CDR1 reads SGHAT; CDR2 reads FQNNGV. CDR3 nucleotides: TGTGCCAGCAGCCCAGGGGACAGAACAAATTCACCCCTCCACTTT. Protein: CASSPGDRTNSPLHF.

This clonotype was detected only a few times. The V and J genes are TRBV19 and TRBJ1-5; 7 bases are shared with TRBD1. Per germline, CDR1 LNHDA and CDR2 SQIVND (reference sequence). This CDR3 has 15 amino acids. The junction had 10 bases not matched to a gene; V was cut back by 8 bases and J by 3 bases. The CDR3 sequence is CASGGRGGDNQPQHF. The CDR3 nucleotides read TGTGCCAGTGGTGGCAGGGGGGGGGACAATCAGCCCCAGCATTTT.

This clonotype was counted between two and nine times. The genes are TRBV6-1 and TRBJ2-7; no firm D call. Trimming removed 6 bases from V and 1 base from J, with 4 bases in between. CDR1 and CDR2 from the germline V gene are MNHNS and SASEGT. CDR3 length equals 11 residues. This CDR3 is CASRNSYEQYF. The CDR3 DNA reads as TGTGCCAGCAGGAATTCCTACGAGCAGTACTTC.

Only a few counts were recorded for this clonotype. The chain joins TRBV2 to TRBJ2-7; 7 nucleotides line up with TRBD2. Germline trimming cut 7 bases from V and 7 bases from J; bases unmatched to any gene: 13. The germline V gene has CDR1 SNHLY and CDR2 FYNNEI. The CDR3 spans 14 residues. The CDR3 coding sequence is TGTGCCAGCACCCTCAGGCCCTCGGGAGGAGAGCAGTACTTC. This codes for CASTLRPSGGEQYF.

The chain couples TRBV7-9 to TRBJ2-7; the match to TRBD2 covers 7 bases. There are 15 residues in the CDR3. Losses at the gene ends were 1 base for V and 2 bases for J; bases not matched to a gene: 5. Germline V gene data show CDR1 as SEHNR and CDR2 as FQNEAQ (reference sequence). The CDR3 coding sequence is TGTGCCAGCAGCTTAGTGGCTGCGGGGGCCTACGAGCAGTACTTC. It is translated as CASSLVAAGAYEQYF.

The V and J genes are TRBV7-9 and TRBJ1-5, with D hard to call. Germline V lookup: CDR1 SEHNR, CDR2 FQNEAQ (reference sequence). CDR3 length equals 16 residues. V lost 5 bases and J lost 0, with 14 bases in between. The CDR3 is CASSQNGPTSNQPQHF. CDR3 nucleotide sequence: TGTGCCAGCAGCCAAAACGGACCGACTAGCAATCAGCCCCAGCATTTT.

This clonotype was seen a handful of times. The chain is built from TRBV4-1 and TRBJ2-7; D is possibly TRBD1 (6 bases). Germline assignment: CDR1 MGHRA and CDR2 YSYEKL. V was shortened by 1 base and J by 3 bases, with 16 bases between the two germline ends. CDR3 size: 16 residues. The CDR3 DNA follows: TGCGCCAGCAGCCAAGGAACCGGGACAAAAGGCTACGAGCAGTACTTC. Amino acid sequence: CASSQGTGTKGYEQYF.